This T cell receptor (beta chain) was sequenced in a study of T cells in Graves' hyperthyroidism and ophthalmopathy. Template material for amplifying TCR beta CDR3 regions consisted of RNA transcripts. First-round RT-PCR with HTBI primers amplified the TCR CDR3 region. From the multiplex PCR reads, TCRdb called clonotypes with MiXCR, one entry per CDR3 protein. Of over 450,000 distinct CDR3 sequences detected, roughly 17% appear once; the ten largest clones hold around 17%. Ophthalmopathy patients showed a Clinical Activity Score of at least 3, NOSPECS grade of at least 4 and duration under 3 months. Diagnoses were made from clinical symptoms, serum measures (thyroxine and TRAb), thyroid ultrasound and orbital computed tomography. The V end was cut by 4 bases, the J end by 0 bases, with 7 bases between. The V gene's germline CDR1 is GTSNPN and CDR2 SVGIG (reference sequence). This CDR3 has 14 residues.

The V and J genes are TRBV30 and TRBJ1-6; D call uncertain. This clonotype was sampled from a woman between 18 and 29 years old with Graves' ophthalmopathy. The sample was blood. CDR3 DNA sequence: TGTGCCTGGACCAGGAGCTCCTATAATTCACCCCTCCACTTT. Translation gives CAWTRSSYNSPLHF.